This T cell receptor beta chain was found in a study of vaccination effects on CD4 cells after COVID-19. Using viral peptide pools, the ViraFEST assay grew out antigen-specific CD4+ T cells prior to sequencing. Isolation of CD4+ T cells took place after approximately 10 days of culture. Neither prior SARS-CoV-2 infection nor positive nucleocapsid antibodies were present in the vaccine recipients. Peptides at roughly 9.2 ug/ml and IL-2 at 10 IU/ml were added to some 2 million PBMC per well. The data were produced by immunoSEQ multiplex PCR, yet TCRdb's version contains in-frame clones alone and is incomplete. This sample has tens of thousands of clones; approximately 75% occur once, and the top ten carry roughly 2.9%. Remarks on this clone: Its antigen is still unknown.

The receptor was isolated from a human donor who received a COVID-19 vaccine. Sequenced here: CD4+ T cells from PBMCs cultured with HCoV-NL63 spike peptides, sampled before COVID-19 vaccination.

As DNA, the CDR3 is TGTGCCAGCAGCTTTTGGGCCAACGGGGAGCTGTTTTTT. Its protein is CASSFWANGELFF. The chain recombines TRBV28 with TRBJ2-2; no firm D call. CDR3 length: 13 amino acids. Germline CDR1 MDHEN, CDR2 SYDVKM. V was clipped by 6 bases and J by 7 bases, with 12 bases between them.